The 10 T cell receptor beta chains below come from one sample, sequenced in a study of CD8 T cells in ankylosing spondylitis. TCRdb ran MiXCR on the 5' RACE reads and lists one entry per CDR3 protein. Here the sample spans 200,000 to 300,000 distinct CDR3 sequences, approximately 12% being singletons. The sequencing sample was made of blood, either unsorted or a sorted T cell fraction (not recorded which). Every receptor here comes from a male donor with ankylosing spondylitis or in good health (not recorded which).

This clonotype was detected a few times. This chain links TRBV11-1 with TRBJ2-3, with D maybe TRBD1 (5 bases). V was shortened by 1 base and J by 4 bases, with 12 bases between the two germline ends. Germline V gives CDR1 SGHAT, CDR2 FQDESV (reference sequence). The CDR3 sequence is 15 residues long. CDR3 in DNA: TGTGCCAGCAGCTTAGTACAGGTCCGAGCAGATACGCAGTATTTT. Protein sequence: CASSLVQVRADTQYF.

This clonotype has only a few counts. The J gene is TRBJ1-2, the V gene TRBV28; D remains ambiguous. Germline-derived CDR1 and CDR2 are MDHEN and SYDVKM. V lost 1 base and J lost 4, with 4 bases in between. The CDR3 is 12 residues long. The CDR3 here is CASSLLSYGYTF. CDR3 DNA: TGTGCCAGCAGTTTATTAAGCTATGGCTACACCTTC.

This clonotype was counted ten times or more. V gene TRBV20-1 combines with J gene TRBJ2-7; D unresolved. The V gene's germline CDR1 is DFQATT and CDR2 SNEGSKA (reference sequence). V was clipped by 7 bases and J by 2 bases, with 12 bases between them. CDR3 length equals 12 residues. In nucleotides, the CDR3 is TGCAGTGTTGTTAGCCGCACCTACGAGCAGTACTTC. Translation: CSVVSRTYEQYF.

This clonotype was detected many times. This chain uses TRBV6-4 with TRBJ2-5, with TRBD1 as a possible D gene (6 bases). The CDR3 loop spans 14 amino acids. Germline loops: CDR1 MRHNA, CDR2 SNTAGT. The ends were cut back, 8 bases at V and 1 base at J, with 14 bases in the middle. CDR3 nucleotide sequence: TGTGCCAGCTGCCCAGGACAGCTCCAAGAGACCCAGTACTTC. This sequence encodes CASCPGQLQETQYF.

The sample holds many counts of this clonotype. The V and J genes are TRBV20-1 and TRBJ2-1, with D perhaps given as TRBD1 or TRBD2 (5 bases each). This CDR3 is built from 13 residues. The V gene's germline CDR1 is DFQATT and CDR2 SNEGSKA (reference sequence). The ends were cut back, 4 bases at V and 4 bases at J, with 11 bases in the middle. DNA of the CDR3: TGCAGTGCTATTGTGTGGGGGTACAATGAGCAGTTCTTC. Residues: CSAIVWGYNEQFF.

The J gene is TRBJ2-5, the V gene TRBV20-1, with a weak D call TRBD2 (7 bases). Between the trimmed V and J ends, which lost 2 bases and 1 base, there was a span of 8 bases. Germline CDR1 reads DFQATT; CDR2 reads SNEGSKA (reference sequence). The CDR3 spans 13 residues. The CDR3 DNA reads TGCAGTGCTAGAAGGGGGGGCCAAGAGACCCAGTACTTC. The encoded protein is CSARRGGQETQYF.

This clonotype was seen many times. The chain uses TRBV6-1 and TRBJ1-2, with TRBD1 as a possible D gene (5 bases). Trimming shortened V by 7 bases and J by 4 bases, and 19 bases separated the two germline ends. This CDR3 region has 15 residues. Germline V gene lookup returns CDR1 MNHNS and CDR2 SASEGT. The CDR3 reads CASTLTQPGTYGYTF. The CDR3 DNA reads TGTGCCAGCACCCTTACTCAGCCGGGGACCTATGGCTACACCTTC.

This clonotype showed up many times. The chain uses TRBV12-3 or TRBV12-4 and TRBJ2-1; TRBD2 matches at 11 bases. V lost 3 bases and J lost 4; bases outside the gene matches: 11. The CDR3 loop spans 18 amino acids. Here the CDR3 reads CASSLAVAGGVLYNEQFF. CDR3 coding DNA: TGTGCCAGCAGTTTGGCTGTAGCGGGAGGGGTATTGTACAATGAGCAGTTCTTC.

There are many counts of this clonotype. This chain links TRBV12-3 or TRBV12-4 with TRBJ2-7; D is unclear. This CDR3 is built from 14 residues. V lost 6 bases, J lost 6 bases, and 18 bases lay in between. The CDR3 protein is CASRTPRFPGEQYF. Written as DNA, the CDR3 is TGTGCCAGCAGAACCCCTAGGTTTCCTGGCGAGCAGTACTTC.

The sample holds many counts of this clonotype. This rearrangement joins TRBV20-1 to TRBJ2-5; 9 bases agree with TRBD2. Germline CDR1 DFQATT, CDR2 SNEGSKA (reference sequence). CDR3 length equals 14 residues. Germline trimming cut 5 bases from V and 0 bases from J; bases unmatched to any gene: 4. CDR3 amino acids: CSAHLAGYQETQYF. CDR3 coding DNA: TGCAGTGCTCATCTAGCGGGGTACCAAGAGACCCAGTACTTC.